This T cell receptor beta chain was captured in a study of blood T cell repertoires in COVID-19. Study as a whole: From T cells, B-cell-depleted T cells, or PBMCs came the material, which was cDNA or gDNA.

Germline loops: CDR1 MDHEN, CDR2 SYDVKM. This CDR3 region has 16 residues. Trimming cost V 6 bases and J 1 base; bases outside gene matches: 11. Patients at the Seattle site were enrolled during active infection and followed longitudinally. In the authors' methods: Counts of nucleated cells, estimated from reference gene primer amplification, were obtained. Only in-frame clones appear in the TCRdb table, and some are missing; sequencing was by immunoSEQ multiplex PCR. D and trimming come from the DNA, and the V and J calls and clone size come from that table. The sample carries about 190,000 clones, 81% recorded once.

The chain carries TRBV28 and TRBJ2-5; TRBD1 matches at 7 bases. This TCR was sampled from a woman aged 80 or older with COVID-19, enrolled during active disease. Sequencing was done on a sample of peripheral blood. The CDR3 DNA is TGTGCCAGCAGAAAACCGGGACAGATTCTCCAAGAGACCCAGTACTTC. Translation: CASRKPGQILQETQYF.